By its share, the clone carrying this T cell receptor (beta chain) is medium-sized. Antigen: not known. Sequence data for DNA of cultured CD4+ T cells were generated by the Oncomine TCR Beta short-read assay. TCRdb reprocessed the PCR reads with MiXCR, giving one entry per CDR3 protein. The sample has some 19,000 distinct CDR3 sequences, roughly 45% seen once. Treatment defined: roughly nine-day PBMC culture with coronavirus spike peptide pools or control peptides (ViraFEST assay). V trimming: 1 base; J trimming: 6 bases; junction bases outside the gene matches: 4. The CDR3 is 14 amino acids. CDR1 and CDR2 from the germline V gene are SEHNR and FQNEAQ (reference sequence). This record belongs to a study of vaccination and CD4 T cells after COVID-19. Study information: For post-vaccine samples, collection took place a median about 72 days after dose two, ranging from 14 to 241.

This chain joins TRBV7-9 and TRBJ1-2, with 8 nucleotides matching TRBD1. The source is a human donor who had recovered from COVID-19. Sequencing used CD4+ T cells from blood, cultured in vitro. The CDR3 DNA sequence: TGTGCCAGCAGCTTAGAATCCAGGGGGCATGGCTACACCTTC. It codes for CASSLESRGHGYTF.